The source of this TCR beta chain is a study of T cell repertoires in cytomegalovirus infection. On the study more broadly: Matching HLA type and CMV infection were both indicated by public TCR beta signatures.

With 2 bases removed from V and 5 bases from J, the gap between germline ends came to 7 bases. The CDR3 totals 13 residues. Germline V gives CDR1 KGHSH, CDR2 LQKENI. In the case of this clonotype: Its target is unknown.

Overall study findings and caveats: CMV-specific HLA-C-restricted TCR beta clonotypes dominated the ex vivo response.

TCRdb reanalysed the reads using MiXCR and keeps one entry per CDR3 protein. The sample lists more than 650,000 distinct CDR3 sequences, 35% occurring once. The clonotype originates from a human donor in good health (CMV status not recorded). Some clones in this sample may be carry-over from other donors' samples. The material sequenced was PBMCs. V and J are TRBV18 and TRBJ1-5, with D possibly TRBD1 on 5 matching bases. The CDR3 coding sequence is TGTGCCAGCTCACCAGGGGGATATCAGCCCCAGCATTTT. Translating gives CASSPGGYQPQHF.